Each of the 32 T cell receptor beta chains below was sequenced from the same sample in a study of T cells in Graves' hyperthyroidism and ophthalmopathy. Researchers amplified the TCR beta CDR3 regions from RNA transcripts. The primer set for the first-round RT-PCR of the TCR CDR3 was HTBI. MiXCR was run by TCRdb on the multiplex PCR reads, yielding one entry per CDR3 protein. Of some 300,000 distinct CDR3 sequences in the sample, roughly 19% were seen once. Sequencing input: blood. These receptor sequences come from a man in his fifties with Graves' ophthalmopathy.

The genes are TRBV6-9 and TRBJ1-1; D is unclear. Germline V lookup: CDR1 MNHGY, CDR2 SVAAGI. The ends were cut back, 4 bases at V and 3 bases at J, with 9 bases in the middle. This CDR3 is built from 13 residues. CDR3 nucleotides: TGTGCCAGCAGTTCGCACATATACACTGAAGCTTTCTTT. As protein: CASSSHIYTEAFF.

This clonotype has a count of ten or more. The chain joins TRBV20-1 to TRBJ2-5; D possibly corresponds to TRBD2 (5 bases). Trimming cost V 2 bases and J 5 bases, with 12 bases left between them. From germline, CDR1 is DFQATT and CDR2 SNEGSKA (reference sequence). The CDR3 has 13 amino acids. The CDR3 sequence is CSARYSGWETQYF. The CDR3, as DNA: TGCAGTGCTAGATATTCGGGATGGGAGACCCAGTACTTC.

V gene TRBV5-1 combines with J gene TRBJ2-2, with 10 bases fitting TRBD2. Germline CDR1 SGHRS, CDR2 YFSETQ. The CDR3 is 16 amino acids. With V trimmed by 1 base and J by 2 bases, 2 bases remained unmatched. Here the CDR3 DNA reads TGCGCCAGCAGCTTGAGCGGGAGGGTTAACACCGGGGAGCTGTTTTTT. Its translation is CASSLSGRVNTGELFF.

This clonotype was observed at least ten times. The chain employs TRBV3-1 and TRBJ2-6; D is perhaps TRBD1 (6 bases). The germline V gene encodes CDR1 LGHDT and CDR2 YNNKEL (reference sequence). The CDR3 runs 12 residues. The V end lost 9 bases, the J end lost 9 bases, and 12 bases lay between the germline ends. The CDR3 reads CASTRDNNVLTF. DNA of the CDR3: TGTGCCAGTACCAGGGACAACAACGTCCTGACTTTC. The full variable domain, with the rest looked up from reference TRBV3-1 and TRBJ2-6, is DTAVSQTPKYLVTQMGNDKSIKCEQNLGHDTMYWYKQDSKKFLKIMFSYNNKELIINETVPNRFSPKSPDKAHLNLHINSLELGDSAVYFCASTRDNNVLTFGAGSRLTVL.

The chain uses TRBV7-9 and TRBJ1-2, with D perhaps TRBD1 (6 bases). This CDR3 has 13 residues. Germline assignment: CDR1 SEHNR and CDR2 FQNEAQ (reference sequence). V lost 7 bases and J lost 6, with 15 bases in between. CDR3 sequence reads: CASTSGEIDGYTF. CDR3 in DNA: TGTGCCAGCACCTCAGGGGAGATCGATGGCTACACCTTC.

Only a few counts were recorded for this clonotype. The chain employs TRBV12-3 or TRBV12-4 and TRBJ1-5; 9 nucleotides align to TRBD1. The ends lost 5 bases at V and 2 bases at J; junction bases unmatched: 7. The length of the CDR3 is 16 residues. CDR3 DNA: TGTGCCAGCAGTACCCACAGGGGGCAGGGCAATCAGCCCCAGCATTTT. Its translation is CASSTHRGQGNQPQHF.

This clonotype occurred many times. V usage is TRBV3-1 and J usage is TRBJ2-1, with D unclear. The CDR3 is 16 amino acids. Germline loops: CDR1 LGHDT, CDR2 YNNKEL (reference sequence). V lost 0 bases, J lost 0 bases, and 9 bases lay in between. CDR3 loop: CASSQDRARSYNEQFF. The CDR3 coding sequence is TGTGCCAGCAGCCAAGATCGAGCGCGCTCCTACAATGAGCAGTTCTTC.

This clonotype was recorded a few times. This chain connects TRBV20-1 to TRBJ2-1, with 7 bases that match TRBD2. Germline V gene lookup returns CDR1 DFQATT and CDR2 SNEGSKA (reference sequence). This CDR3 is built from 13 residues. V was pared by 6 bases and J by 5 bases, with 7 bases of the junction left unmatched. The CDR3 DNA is TGCAGTGCGTGGACTAGGACCAACAATGAGCAGTTCTTC. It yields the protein CSAWTRTNNEQFF.

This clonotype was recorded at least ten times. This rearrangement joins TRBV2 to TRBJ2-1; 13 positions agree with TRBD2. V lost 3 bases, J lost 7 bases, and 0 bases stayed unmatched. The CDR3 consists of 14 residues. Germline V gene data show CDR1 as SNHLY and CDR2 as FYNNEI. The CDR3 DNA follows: TGTGCCAGCAGTGAGACTAGCGGGAGGAATGAGCAGTTCTTC. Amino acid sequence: CASSETSGRNEQFF.

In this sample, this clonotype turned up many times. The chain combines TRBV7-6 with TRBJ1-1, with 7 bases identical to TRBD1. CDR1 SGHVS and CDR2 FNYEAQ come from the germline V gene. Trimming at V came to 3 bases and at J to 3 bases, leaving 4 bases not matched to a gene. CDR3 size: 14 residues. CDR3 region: CASSFRGSYTEAFF. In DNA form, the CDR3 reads TGTGCCAGCAGCTTCAGGGGGTCATACACTGAAGCTTTCTTT.

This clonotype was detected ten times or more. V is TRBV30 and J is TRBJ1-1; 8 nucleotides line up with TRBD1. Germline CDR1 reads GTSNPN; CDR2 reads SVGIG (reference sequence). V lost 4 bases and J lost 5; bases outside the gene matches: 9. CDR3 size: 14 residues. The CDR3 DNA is TGTGCCTGGATAGGACAGGGAGGATGGACTGAAGCTTTCTTT. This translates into CAWIGQGGWTEAFF.

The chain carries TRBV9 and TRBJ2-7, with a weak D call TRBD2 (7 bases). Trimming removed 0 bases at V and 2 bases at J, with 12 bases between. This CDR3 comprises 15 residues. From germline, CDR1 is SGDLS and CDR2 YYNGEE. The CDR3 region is CASSVGGGGTYEQYF. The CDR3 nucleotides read TGTGCCAGCAGCGTAGGGGGGGGCGGAACCTACGAGCAGTACTTC.

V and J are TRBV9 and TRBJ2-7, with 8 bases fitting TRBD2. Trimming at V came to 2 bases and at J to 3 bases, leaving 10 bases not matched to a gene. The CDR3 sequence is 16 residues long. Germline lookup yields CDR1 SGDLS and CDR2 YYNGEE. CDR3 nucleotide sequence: TGTGCCAGCAGCGTTGGTTCAAGCGGGAGTATCTACGAGCAGTACTTC. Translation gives CASSVGSSGSIYEQYF.

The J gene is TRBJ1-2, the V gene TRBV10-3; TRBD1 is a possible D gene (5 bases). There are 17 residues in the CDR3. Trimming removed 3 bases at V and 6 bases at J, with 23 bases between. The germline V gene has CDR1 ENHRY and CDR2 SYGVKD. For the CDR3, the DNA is TGTGCCATCAGTGATATGAGGCTTGCAACCGAGGGGCATGGCTACACCTTC. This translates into CAISDMRLATEGHGYTF.

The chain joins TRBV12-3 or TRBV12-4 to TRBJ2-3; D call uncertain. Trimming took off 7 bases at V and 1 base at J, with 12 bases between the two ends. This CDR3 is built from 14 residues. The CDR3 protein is CASKPHQGTDTQYF. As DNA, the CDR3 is TGTGCCAGCAAACCACATCAGGGCACAGATACGCAGTATTTT.

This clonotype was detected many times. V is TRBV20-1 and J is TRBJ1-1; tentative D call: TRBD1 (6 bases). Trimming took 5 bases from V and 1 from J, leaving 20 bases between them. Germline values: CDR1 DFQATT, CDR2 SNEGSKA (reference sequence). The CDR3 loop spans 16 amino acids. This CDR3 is CSAVRRFQGRNTEAFF. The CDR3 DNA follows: TGCAGTGCTGTCCGGCGGTTTCAGGGGCGGAACACTGAAGCTTTCTTT.

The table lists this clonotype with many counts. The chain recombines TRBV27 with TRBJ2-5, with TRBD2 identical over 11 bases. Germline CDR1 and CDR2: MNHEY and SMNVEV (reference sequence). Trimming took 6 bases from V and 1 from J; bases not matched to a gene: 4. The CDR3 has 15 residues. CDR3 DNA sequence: TGTGCCAGCAGACTAGCGGGAGTCGGCCAAGAGACCCAGTACTTC. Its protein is CASRLAGVGQETQYF.

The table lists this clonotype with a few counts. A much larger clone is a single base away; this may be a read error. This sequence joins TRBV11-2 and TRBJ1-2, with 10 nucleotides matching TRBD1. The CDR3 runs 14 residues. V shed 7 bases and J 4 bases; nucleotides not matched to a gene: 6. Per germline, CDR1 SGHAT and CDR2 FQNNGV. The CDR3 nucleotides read TGTGCCAGCAAGTCGACAGGGGGCAGCTATGGCTACACCTTC. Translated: CASKSTGGSYGYTF.

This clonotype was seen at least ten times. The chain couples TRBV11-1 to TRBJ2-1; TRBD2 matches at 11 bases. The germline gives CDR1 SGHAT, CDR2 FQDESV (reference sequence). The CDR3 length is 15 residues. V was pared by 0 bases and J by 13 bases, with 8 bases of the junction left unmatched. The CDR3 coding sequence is TGTGCCAGCAGCTTAGCGGCTTCCGGGACTAGCGGACAGTTCTTC. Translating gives CASSLAASGTSGQFF.

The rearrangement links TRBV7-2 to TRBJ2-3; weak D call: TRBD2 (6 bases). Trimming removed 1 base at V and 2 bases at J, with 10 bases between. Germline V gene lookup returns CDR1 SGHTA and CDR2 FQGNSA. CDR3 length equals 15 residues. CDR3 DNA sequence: TGTGCCAGCAGCTTAGACGGGAGTTACACAGATACGCAGTATTTT. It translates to CASSLDGSYTDTQYF.

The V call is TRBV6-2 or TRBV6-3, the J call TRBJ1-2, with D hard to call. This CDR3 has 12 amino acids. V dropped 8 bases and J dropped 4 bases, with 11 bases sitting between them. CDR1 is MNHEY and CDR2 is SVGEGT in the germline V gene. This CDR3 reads CASGRALYGYTF. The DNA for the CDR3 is TGTGCCAGCGGTAGGGCTCTCTATGGCTACACCTTC.

CDR3 sequence reads: CASSVGGGSPANTGELFF. CDR3 sequence (DNA): TGTGCCAGCAGCGTAGGGGGCGGGAGCCCCGCGAACACCGGGGAGCTGTTTTTT. The chain has TRBV9 and TRBJ2-2; TRBD2 aligns across 7 bases. CDR3 length: 18 residues. V shed 0 bases, J shed 0 bases, and the junction held 8 bases outside the gene matches. Germline values: CDR1 SGDLS, CDR2 YYNGEE.

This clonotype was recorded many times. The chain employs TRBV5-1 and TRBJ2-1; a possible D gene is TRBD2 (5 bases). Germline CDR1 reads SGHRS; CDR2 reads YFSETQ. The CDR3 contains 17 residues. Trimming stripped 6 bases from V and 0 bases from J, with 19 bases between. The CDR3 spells CASKGLPTPSSYNEQFF. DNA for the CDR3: TGCGCCAGCAAAGGACTCCCGACCCCAAGCTCCTACAATGAGCAGTTCTTC.

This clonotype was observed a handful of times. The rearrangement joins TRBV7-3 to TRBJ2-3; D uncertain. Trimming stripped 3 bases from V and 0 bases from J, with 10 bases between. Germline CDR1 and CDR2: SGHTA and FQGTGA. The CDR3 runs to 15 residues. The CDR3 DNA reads TGTGCCAGCAGCTTCGTCGGATCTAGCACAGATACGCAGTATTTT. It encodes CASSFVGSSTDTQYF.

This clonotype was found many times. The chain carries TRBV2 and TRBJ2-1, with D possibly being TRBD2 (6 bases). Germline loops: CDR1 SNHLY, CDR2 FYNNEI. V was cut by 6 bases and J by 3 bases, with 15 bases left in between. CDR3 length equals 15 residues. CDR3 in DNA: TGTGCCAGCAGCTCTCCTGGGGGGATCTACAATGAGCAGTTCTTC. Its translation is CASSSPGGIYNEQFF.

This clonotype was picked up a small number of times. The DNA of the CDR3 is TGTGCCAGCAGCCCCGCCGGGACGAGGGGGAACACTGAAGCTTTCTTT. Protein: CASSPAGTRGNTEAFF. The V call is TRBV7-9, the J call TRBJ1-1; tentative D call: TRBD1 (5 bases). Germline CDR1 and CDR2: SEHNR and FQNEAQ (reference sequence). Trimming took 5 bases from V and 1 from J, leaving 17 bases between them. CDR3 length: 16 residues.

CDR3 sequence (DNA): TGTGCCAGCAGCTTAGGACTAGCGGGAGGGGGTAGGACCCAGTACTTC. The encoded protein is CASSLGLAGGGRTQYF. The J gene is TRBJ2-5, the V gene TRBV7-9, with 14 bases identical to TRBD2. This CDR3 is built from 16 residues. V lost 1 base and J lost 7; bases outside the gene matches: 5. CDR1 and CDR2 from the germline V gene are SEHNR and FQNEAQ (reference sequence).

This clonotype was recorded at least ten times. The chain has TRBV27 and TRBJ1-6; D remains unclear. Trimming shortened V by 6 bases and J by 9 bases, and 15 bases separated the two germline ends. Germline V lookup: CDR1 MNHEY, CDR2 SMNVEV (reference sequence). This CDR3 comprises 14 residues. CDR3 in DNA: TGTGCCAGCAGGAGGACGGATTGGGGTTCACCCCTCCACTTT. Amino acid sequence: CASRRTDWGSPLHF.

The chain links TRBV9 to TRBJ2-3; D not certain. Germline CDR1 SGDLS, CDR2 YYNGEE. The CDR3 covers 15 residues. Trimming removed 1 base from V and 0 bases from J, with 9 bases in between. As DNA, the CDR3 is TGTGCCAGCAGCGTATTCCCCGGCAGCACAGATACGCAGTATTTT. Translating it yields CASSVFPGSTDTQYF.

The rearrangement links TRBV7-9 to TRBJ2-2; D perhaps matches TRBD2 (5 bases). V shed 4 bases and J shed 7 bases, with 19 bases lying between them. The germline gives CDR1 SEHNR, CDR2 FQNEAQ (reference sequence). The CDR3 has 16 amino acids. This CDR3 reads CASSSPRGVDLGELFF. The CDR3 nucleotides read TGTGCCAGCAGCTCCCCCCGGGGAGTCGACCTCGGGGAGCTGTTTTTT.

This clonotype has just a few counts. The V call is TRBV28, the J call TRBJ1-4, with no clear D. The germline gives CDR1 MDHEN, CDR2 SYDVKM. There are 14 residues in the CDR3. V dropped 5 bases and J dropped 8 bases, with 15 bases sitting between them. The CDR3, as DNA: TGTGCCAGCAGTGAATCAGGTCTTAGAGAAAAACTGTTTTTT. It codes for CASSESGLREKLFF.

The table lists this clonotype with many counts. The CDR3 coding sequence is TGCAGTGCTAGGAGTCTAGCGGGAGGGCATATTTCAGAGACCCAGTACTTC. The encoded protein is CSARSLAGGHISETQYF. The chain links TRBV20-1 to TRBJ2-5, with 12 bases identical to TRBD2. Germline-derived CDR1 and CDR2 are DFQATT and SNEGSKA (reference sequence). This CDR3 is 17 amino acids long. V shed 3 bases, J shed 4 bases, and the junction held 12 bases outside the gene matches.